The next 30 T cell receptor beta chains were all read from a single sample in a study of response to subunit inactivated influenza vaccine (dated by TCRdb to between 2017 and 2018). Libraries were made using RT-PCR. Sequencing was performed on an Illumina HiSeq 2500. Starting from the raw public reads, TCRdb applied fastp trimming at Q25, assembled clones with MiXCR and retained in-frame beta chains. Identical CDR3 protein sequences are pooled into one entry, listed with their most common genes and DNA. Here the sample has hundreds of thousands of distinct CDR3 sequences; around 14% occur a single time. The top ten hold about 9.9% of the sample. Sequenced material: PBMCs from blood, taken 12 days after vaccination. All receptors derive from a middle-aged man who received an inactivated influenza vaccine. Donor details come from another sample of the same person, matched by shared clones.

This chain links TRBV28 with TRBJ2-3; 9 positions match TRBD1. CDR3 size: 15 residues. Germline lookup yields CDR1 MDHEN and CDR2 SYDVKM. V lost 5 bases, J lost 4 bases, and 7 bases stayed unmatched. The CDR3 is CASSLAGQGSDTQYF. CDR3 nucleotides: TGTGCCAGCAGTCTCGCCGGACAGGGGTCAGATACGCAGTATTTT.

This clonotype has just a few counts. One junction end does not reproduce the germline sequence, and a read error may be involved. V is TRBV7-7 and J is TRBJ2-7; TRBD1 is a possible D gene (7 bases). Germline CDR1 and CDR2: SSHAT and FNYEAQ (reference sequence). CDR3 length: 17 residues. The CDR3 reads CASSPISGRGDSYEQYF. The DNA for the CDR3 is TGTGCTAGCAGCCCGATCTCCGGCAGGGGGGATTCCTACGAGCAGTACTTC.

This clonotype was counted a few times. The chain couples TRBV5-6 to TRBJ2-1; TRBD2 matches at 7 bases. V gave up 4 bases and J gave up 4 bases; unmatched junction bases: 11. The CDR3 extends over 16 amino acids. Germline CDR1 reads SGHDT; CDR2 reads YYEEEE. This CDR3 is CASSPTRTRGYNEQFF. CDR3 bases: TGTGCCAGCAGCCCTACACGGACTAGGGGTTACAATGAGCAGTTCTTC.

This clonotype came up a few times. CDR3 residues: CSAHGGQGKNIQYF. CDR3 DNA sequence: TGCAGCGCCCACGGGGGACAGGGCAAAAACATTCAGTACTTC. The rearrangement joins TRBV29-1 to TRBJ2-4, with TRBD1 matching over 9 bases. From germline, CDR1 is SQVTM and CDR2 ANQGSEA. The ends lost 7 bases at V and 3 bases at J; junction bases unmatched: 7. This CDR3 has 14 amino acids.

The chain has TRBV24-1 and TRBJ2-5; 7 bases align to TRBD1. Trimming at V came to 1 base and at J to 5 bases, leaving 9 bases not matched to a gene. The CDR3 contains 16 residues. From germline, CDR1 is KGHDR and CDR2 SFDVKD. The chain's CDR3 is CATSDFESGGSETQYF. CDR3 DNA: TGTGCCACCAGTGATTTTGAATCAGGGGGATCGGAGACCCAGTACTTC.

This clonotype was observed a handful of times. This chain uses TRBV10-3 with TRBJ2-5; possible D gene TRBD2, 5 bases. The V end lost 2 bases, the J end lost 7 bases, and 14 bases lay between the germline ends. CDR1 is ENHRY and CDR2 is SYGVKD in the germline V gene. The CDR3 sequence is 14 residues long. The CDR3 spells CAISEENSGGTQYF. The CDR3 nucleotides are TGTGCCATCAGTGAGGAGAACAGCGGCGGGACCCAGTACTTC.

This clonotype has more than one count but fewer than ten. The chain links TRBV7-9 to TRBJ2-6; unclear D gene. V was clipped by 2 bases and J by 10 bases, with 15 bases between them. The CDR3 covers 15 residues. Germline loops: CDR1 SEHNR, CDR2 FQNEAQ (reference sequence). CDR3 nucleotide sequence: TGTGCCAGCAGCTTAAAAAATCCGGCAGAAAACGTCCTGACTTTC. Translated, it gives CASSLKNPAENVLTF. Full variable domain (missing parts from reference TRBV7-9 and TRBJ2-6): DTGVSQNPRHKITKRGQNVTFRCDPISEHNRLYWYRQTLGQGPEFLTYFQNEAQLEKSRLLSDRFSAERPKGSFSTLEIQRTEQGDSAMYLCASSLKNPAENVLTFGAGSRLTVL.

CDR3 amino acids: CASSSSGSGNTIYF. Here the CDR3 DNA reads TGTGCCAGCAGTTCCTCGGGCTCTGGAAACACCATATATTTT. The J gene is TRBJ1-3, the V gene TRBV6-5; no firm D call. Germline V CDR1 and CDR2: MNHEY, SVGAGI. This CDR3 region has 14 residues. V lost 4 bases and J 0 bases, leaving 7 bases between the germline ends.

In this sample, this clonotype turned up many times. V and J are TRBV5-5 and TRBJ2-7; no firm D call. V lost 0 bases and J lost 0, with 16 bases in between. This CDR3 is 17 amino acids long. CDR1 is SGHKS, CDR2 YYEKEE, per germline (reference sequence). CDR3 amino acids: CASSLGSALFGSYEQYF. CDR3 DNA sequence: TGTGCCAGCAGCTTGGGGAGTGCTCTCTTTGGCTCCTACGAGCAGTACTTC.

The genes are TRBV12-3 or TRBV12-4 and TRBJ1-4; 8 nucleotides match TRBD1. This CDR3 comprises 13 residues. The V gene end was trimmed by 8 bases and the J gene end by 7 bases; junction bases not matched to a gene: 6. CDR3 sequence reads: CASGTGGTEKLFF. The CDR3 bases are TGTGCCAGCGGTACAGGGGGTACTGAAAAACTGTTTTTT.

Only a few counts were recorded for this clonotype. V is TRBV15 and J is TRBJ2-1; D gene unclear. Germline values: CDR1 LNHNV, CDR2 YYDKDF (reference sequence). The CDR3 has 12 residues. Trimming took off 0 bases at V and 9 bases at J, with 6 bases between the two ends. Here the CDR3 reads CATSREWREQFF. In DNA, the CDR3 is TGTGCCACCAGCAGAGAGTGGCGTGAGCAGTTCTTC.

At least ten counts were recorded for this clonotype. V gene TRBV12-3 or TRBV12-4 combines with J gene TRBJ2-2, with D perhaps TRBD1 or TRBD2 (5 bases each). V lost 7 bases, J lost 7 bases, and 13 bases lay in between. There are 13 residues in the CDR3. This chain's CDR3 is CASNIGGIGELFF. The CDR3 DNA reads TGTGCCAGCAACATTGGGGGAATCGGGGAGCTGTTTTTT.

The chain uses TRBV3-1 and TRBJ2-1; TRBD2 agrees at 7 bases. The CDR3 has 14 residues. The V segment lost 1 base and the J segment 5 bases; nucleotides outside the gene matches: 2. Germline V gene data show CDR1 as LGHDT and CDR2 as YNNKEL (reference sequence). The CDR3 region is CASSQGTRNNEQFF. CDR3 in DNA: TGTGCCAGCAGCCAAGGGACTAGGAACAATGAGCAGTTCTTC.

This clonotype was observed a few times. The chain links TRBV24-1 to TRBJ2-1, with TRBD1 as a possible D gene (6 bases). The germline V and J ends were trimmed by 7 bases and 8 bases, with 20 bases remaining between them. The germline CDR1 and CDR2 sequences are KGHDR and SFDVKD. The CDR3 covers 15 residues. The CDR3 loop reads CATRDSSNTGDEQFF. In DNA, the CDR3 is TGTGCCACCAGGGACAGTTCCAATACCGGGGATGAGCAGTTCTTC.

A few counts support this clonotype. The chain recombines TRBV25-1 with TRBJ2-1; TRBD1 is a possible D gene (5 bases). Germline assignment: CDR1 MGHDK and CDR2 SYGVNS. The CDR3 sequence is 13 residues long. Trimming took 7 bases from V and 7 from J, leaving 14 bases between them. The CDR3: CASKGLLGNEQFF. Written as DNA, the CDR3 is TGTGCCAGCAAGGGGTTATTGGGGAATGAGCAGTTCTTC.

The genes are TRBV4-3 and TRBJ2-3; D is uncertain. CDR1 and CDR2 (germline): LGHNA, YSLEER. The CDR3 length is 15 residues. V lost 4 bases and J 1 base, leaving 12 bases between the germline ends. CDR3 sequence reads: CASSLSKFRTDTQYF. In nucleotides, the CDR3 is TGCGCCAGCAGCCTCTCTAAGTTCCGCACAGATACGCAGTATTTT.

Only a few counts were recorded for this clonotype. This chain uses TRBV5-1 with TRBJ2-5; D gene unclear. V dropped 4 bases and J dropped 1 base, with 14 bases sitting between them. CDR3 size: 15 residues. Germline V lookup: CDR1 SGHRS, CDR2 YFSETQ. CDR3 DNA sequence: TGCGCCAGCAGCGTAGGGCCCCTAAGCCAAGAGACCCAGTACTTC. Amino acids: CASSVGPLSQETQYF.

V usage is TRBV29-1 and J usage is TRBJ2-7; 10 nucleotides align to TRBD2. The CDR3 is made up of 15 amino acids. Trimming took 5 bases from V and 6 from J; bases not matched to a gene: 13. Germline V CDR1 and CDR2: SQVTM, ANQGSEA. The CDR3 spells CSVILSSGSVLEQYF. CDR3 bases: TGCAGCGTTATACTCTCTAGCGGGAGTGTCCTCGAGCAGTACTTC.

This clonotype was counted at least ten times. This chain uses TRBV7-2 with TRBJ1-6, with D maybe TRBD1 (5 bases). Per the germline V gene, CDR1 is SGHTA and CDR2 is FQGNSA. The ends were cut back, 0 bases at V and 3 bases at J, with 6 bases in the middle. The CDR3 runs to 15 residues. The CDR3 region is CASSLAGGYNSPLHF. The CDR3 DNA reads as TGTGCCAGCAGCTTAGCGGGGGGCTATAATTCACCCCTCCACTTT.

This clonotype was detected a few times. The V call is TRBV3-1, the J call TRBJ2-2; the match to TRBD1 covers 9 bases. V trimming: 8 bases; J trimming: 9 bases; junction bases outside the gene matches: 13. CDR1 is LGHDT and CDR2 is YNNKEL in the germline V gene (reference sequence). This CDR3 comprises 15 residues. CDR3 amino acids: CASVPWTGEARELFF. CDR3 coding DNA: TGTGCCAGCGTCCCGTGGACAGGGGAGGCCAGGGAGCTGTTTTTT.

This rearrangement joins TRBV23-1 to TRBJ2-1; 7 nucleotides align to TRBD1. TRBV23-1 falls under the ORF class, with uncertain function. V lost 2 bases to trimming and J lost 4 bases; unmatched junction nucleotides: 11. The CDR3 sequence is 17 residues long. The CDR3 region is CASSQPIRDRKYNEQFF. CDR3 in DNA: TGCGCCAGCAGTCAACCCATCCGGGACAGAAAATACAATGAGCAGTTCTTC.

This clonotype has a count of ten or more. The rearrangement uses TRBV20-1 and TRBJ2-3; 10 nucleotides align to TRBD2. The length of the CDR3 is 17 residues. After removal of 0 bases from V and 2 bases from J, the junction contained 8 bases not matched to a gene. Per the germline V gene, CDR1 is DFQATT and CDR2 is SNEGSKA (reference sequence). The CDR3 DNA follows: TGCAGTGCTAGAGATGAACTAGCGGGGATCTACACAGATACGCAGTATTTT. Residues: CSARDELAGIYTDTQYF.

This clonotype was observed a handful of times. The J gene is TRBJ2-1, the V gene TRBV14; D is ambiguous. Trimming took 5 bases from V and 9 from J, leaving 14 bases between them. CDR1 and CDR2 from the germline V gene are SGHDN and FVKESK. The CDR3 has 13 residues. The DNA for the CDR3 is TGTGCCAGCAGCGAATCTCGGGTAGGTGAGCAGTTCTTC. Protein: CASSESRVGEQFF. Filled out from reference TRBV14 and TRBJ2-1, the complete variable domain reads EAGVTQFPSHSVIEKGQTVTLRCDPISGHDNLYWYRRVMGKEIKFLLHFVKESKQDESGMPNNRFLAERTGGTYSTLKVQPAELEDSGVYFCASSESRVGEQFFGPGTRLTVL.

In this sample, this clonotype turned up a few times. The CDR3 here is CASTPLRGLGGELFF. The CDR3 nucleotides are TGTGCCAGCACGCCCCTCCGGGGGCTGGGCGGGGAGCTGTTTTTT. The chain is built from TRBV7-2 and TRBJ2-2; D possibly matches TRBD1 or TRBD2 (6 bases each). V dropped 7 bases and J dropped 7 bases, with 19 bases sitting between them. This CDR3 region has 15 residues. Per germline, CDR1 SGHTA and CDR2 FQGNSA.

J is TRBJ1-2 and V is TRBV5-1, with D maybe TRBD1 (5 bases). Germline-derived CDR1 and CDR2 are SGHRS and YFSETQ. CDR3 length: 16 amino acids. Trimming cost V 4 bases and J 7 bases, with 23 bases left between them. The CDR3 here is CASSPNPGPSQGGYTF. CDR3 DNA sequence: TGCGCCAGCAGCCCTAACCCGGGGCCTTCCCAAGGTGGCTACACCTTC. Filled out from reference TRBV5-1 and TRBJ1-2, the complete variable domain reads KAGVTQTPRYLIKTRGQQVTLSCSPISGHRSVSWYQQTPGQGLQFLFEYFSETQRNKGNFPGRFSGRQFSNSRSEMNVSTLELGDSALYLCASSPNPGPSQGGYTFGSGTRLTVV.

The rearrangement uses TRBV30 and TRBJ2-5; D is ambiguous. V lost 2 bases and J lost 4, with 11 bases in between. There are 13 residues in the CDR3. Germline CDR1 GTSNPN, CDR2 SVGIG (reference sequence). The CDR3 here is CAWSRVLLETQYF. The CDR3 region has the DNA TGTGCCTGGAGTAGGGTTTTATTAGAGACCCAGTACTTC.

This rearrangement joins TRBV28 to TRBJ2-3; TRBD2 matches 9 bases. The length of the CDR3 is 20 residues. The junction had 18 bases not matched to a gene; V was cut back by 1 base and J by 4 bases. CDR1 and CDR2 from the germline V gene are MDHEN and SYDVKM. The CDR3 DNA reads TGTGCCAGCAGTTTATTTTTCCGGGTTGTAGCGGGAGAATATGCAGATACGCAGTATTTT. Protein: CASSLFFRVVAGEYADTQYF.

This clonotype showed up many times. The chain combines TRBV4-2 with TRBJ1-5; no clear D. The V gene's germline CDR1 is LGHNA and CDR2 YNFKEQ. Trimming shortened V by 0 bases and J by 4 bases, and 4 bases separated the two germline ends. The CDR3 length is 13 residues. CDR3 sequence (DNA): TGTGCCAGCAGCCAAGAGTTAAATCAGCCCCAGCATTTT. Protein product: CASSQELNQPQHF.

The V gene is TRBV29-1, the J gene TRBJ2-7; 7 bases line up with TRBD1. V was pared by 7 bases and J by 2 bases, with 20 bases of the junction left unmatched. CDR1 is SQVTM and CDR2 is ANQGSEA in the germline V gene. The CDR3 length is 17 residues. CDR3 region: CSAGLTGKGKAPYEQYF. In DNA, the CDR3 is TGCAGCGCTGGGTTGACAGGGAAAGGGAAAGCACCCTACGAGCAGTACTTC.

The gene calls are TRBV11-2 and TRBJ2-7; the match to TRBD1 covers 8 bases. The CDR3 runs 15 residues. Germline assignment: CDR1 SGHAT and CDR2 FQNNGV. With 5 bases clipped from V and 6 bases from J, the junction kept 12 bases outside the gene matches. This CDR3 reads CASSLNGQGGAEQYF. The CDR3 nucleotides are TGTGCCAGCAGCCTTAATGGACAGGGTGGCGCCGAGCAGTACTTC.